The present T cell receptor (beta chain) was sequenced within a study of human T cells and chemical hapten exposure. At the level of the study: The patients, most of them female, presented with alopecia areata, totalis or universalis.

The time point is: pre-sensitization, week 0. Treatment: therapeutic diphenylcyclopropenone sensitization with weekly scalp DPC. Unfractionated whole blood was the source of the extracted total RNA. Trimming took off 5 bases at V and 5 bases at J, with 21 bases between the two ends. CDR3 length: 16 amino acids. Germline lookup yields CDR1 SEHNR and CDR2 FQNEAQ (reference sequence). Each CDR3 protein is one row after TCRdb ran MiXCR on the RACE reads. The table includes approximately 100,000 distinct CDR3 sequences, 8% to 10% detected once. This clonotype was picked up many times. The chain uses TRBV7-9 and TRBJ1-1; no clear D gene. Sequences were derived from whole blood, sampled in connection with sensitization to the hapten diphenylcyclopropenone (DPC). The clonotype was recovered from a woman aged 40 to 50 with alopecia areata. Some clones in this sample may be carry-over from other donors' samples. The CDR3 DNA reads as TGTGCCAGCAGCCCCCTCCCCTTAGGCGGTATAACTGAAGCTTTCTTT. Its translation: CASSPLPLGGITEAFF.